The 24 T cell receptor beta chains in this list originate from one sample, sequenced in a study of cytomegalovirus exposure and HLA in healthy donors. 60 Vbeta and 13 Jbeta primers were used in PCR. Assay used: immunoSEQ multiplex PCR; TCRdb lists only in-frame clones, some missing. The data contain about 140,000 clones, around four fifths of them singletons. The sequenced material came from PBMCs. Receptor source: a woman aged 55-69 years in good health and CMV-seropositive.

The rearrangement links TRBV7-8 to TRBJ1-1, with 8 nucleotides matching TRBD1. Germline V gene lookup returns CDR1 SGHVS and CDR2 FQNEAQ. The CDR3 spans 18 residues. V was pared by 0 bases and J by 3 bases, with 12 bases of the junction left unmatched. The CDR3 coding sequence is TGTGCCAGCAGCTTAGCGTGGGCCATGGGACAGGCTCACACTGAAGCTTTCTTT. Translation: CASSLAWAMGQAHTEAFF.

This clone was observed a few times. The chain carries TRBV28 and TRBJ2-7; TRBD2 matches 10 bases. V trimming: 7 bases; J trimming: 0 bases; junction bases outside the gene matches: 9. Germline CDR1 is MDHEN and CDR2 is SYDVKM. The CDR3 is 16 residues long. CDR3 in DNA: TGTGCCAGCACCGGGACTAGCGCCCTATTCTCCTACGAGCAGTACTTC. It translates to CASTGTSALFSYEQYF.

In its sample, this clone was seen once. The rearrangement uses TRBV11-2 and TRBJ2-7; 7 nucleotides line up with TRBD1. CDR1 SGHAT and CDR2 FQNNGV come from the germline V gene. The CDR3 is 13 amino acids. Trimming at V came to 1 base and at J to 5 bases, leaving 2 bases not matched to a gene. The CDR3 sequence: CASSLAGGDEQYF. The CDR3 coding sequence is TGTGCCAGCAGCTTAGCAGGGGGTGACGAGCAGTACTTC.

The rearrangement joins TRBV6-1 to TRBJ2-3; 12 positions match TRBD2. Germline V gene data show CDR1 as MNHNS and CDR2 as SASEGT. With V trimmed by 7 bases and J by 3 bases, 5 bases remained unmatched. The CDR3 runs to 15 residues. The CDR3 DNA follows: TGTGCCAGCATCCAGGGACTAGCGGGTACAGATACGCAGTATTTT. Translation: CASIQGLAGTDTQYF.

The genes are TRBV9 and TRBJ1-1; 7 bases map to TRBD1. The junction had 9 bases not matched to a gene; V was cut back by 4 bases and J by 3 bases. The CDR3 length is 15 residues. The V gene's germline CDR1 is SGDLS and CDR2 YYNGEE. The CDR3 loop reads CASSRGGEGDTEAFF. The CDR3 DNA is TGTGCCAGCAGCCGAGGGGGCGAGGGGGACACTGAAGCTTTCTTT. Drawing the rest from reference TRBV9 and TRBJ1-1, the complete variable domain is DSGVTQTPKHLITATGQRVTLRCSPRSGDLSVYWYQQSLDQGLQFLIQYYNGEERAKGNILERFSAQQFPDLHSELNLSSLELGDSALYFCASSRGGEGDTEAFFGQGTRLTVV.

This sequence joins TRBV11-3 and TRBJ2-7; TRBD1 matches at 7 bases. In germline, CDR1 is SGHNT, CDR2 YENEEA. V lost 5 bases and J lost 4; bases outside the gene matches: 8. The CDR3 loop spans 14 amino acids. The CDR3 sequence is CASSLTGIGYEQYF. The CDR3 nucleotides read TGTGCCAGCAGCCTGACAGGGATTGGATACGAGCAGTACTTC.

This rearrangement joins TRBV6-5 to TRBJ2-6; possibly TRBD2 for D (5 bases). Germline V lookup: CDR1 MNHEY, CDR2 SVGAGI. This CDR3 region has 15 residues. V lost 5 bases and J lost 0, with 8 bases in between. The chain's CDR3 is CASSRLLSGANVLTF. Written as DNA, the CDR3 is TGTGCCAGCAGTCGACTACTCTCTGGGGCCAACGTCCTGACTTTC.

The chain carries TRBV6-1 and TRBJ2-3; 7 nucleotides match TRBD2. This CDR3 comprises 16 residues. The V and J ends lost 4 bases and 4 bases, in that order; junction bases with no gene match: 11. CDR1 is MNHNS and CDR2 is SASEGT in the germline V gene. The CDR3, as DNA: TGTGCCAGCAGTGTGGAAGGCGGGAGCGGCTCAGATACGCAGTATTTT. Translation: CASSVEGGSGSDTQYF.

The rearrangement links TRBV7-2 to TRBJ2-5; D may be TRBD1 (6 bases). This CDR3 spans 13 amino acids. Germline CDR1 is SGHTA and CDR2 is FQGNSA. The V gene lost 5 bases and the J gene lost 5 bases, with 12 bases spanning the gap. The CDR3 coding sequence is TGTGCCAGCAGCAAAGCCAGGGGTGAGACCCAGTACTTC. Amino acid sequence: CASSKARGETQYF.

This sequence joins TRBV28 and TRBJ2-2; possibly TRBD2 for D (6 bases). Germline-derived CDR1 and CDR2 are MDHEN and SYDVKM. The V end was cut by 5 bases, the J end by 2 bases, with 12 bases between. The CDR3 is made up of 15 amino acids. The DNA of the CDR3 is TGTGCCAGCAGTCCCGGGACTCTAAACACCGGGGAGCTGTTTTTT. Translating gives CASSPGTLNTGELFF.

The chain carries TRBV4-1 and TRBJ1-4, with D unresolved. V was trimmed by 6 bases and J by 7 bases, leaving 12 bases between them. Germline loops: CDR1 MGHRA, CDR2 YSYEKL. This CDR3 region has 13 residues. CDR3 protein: CASSRVGSEKLFF. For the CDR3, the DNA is TGCGCCAGCAGTCGGGTCGGGAGTGAAAAACTGTTTTTT.

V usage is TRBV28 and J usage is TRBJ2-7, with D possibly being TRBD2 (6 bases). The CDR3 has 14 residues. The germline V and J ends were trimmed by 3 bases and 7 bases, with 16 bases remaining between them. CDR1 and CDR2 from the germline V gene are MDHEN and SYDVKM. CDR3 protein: CASSFRGGRREQYF. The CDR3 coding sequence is TGTGCCAGCAGTTTTCGTGGAGGGAGGAGGGAGCAGTACTTC.

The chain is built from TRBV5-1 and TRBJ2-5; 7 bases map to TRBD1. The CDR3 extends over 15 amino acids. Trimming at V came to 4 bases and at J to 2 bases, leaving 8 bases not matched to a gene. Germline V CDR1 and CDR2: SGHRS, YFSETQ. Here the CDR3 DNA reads TGCGCCAGCAGCCAGACACAGGGGCAACAAGAGACCCAGTACTTC. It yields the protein CASSQTQGQQETQYF.

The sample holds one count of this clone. CDR3 amino acids: CASSIGDGGGTDTQYF. CDR3 nucleotide sequence: TGTGCCAGTAGTATAGGCGACGGGGGGGGCACAGATACGCAGTATTTT. This sequence joins TRBV19 and TRBJ2-3; 8 bases fit TRBD2. The germline V gene has CDR1 LNHDA and CDR2 SQIVND (reference sequence). CDR3 length: 16 amino acids. The junction had 4 bases not matched to a gene; V was cut back by 1 base and J by 1 base.

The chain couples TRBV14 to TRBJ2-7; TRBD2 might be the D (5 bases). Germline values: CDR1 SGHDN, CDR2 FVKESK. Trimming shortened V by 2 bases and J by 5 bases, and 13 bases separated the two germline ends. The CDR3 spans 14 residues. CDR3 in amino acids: CASSQRDLAHEQYF. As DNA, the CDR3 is TGTGCCAGCAGCCAAAGAGATCTAGCCCACGAGCAGTACTTC. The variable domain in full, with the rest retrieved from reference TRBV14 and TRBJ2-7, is EAGVTQFPSHSVIEKGQTVTLRCDPISGHDNLYWYRRVMGKEIKFLLHFVKESKQDESGMPNNRFLAERTGGTYSTLKVQPAELEDSGVYFCASSQRDLAHEQYFGPGTRLTVT.

The CDR3 region is CATNRDKQDEQYF. The CDR3 coding sequence is TGTGCCACTAACCGGGACAAACAGGACGAGCAGTACTTC. This sequence joins TRBV2 and TRBJ2-7, with D possibly matching TRBD1 (6 bases). The V gene lost 10 bases and the J gene lost 5 bases, with 18 bases spanning the gap. From germline, CDR1 is SNHLY and CDR2 FYNNEI. The CDR3 has 13 amino acids.

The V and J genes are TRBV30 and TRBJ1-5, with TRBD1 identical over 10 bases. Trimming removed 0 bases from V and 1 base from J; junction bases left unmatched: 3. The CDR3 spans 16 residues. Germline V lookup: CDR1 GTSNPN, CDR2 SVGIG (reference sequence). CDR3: CAWSVDRGGSNQPQHF. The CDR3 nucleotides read TGTGCCTGGAGTGTGGACAGGGGGGGAAGCAATCAGCCCCAGCATTTT.

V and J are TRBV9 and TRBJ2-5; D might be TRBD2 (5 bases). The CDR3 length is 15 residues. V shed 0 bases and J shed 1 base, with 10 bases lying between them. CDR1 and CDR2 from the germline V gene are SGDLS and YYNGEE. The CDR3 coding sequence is TGTGCCAGCAGCGTAGTGGGAGATCCCCAAGAGACCCAGTACTTC. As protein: CASSVVGDPQETQYF. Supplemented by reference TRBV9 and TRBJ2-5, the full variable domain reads DSGVTQTPKHLITATGQRVTLRCSPRSGDLSVYWYQQSLDQGLQFLIQYYNGEERAKGNILERFSAQQFPDLHSELNLSSLELGDSALYFCASSVVGDPQETQYFGPGTRLLVL.

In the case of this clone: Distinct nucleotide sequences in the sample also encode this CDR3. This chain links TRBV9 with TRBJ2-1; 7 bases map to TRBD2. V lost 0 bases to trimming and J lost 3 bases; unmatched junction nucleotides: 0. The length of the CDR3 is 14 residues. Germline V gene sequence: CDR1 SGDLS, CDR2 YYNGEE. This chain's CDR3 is CASSVGGSYNEQFF. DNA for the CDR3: TGTGCCAGCAGCGTAGGCGGGAGCTACAATGAGCAGTTCTTC.

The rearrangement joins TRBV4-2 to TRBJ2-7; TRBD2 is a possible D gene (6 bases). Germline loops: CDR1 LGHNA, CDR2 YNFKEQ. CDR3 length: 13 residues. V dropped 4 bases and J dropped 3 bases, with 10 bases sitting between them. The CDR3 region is CASSRGGNYEQYF. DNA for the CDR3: TGTGCCAGCAGCCGAGGCGGGAACTACGAGCAGTACTTC.

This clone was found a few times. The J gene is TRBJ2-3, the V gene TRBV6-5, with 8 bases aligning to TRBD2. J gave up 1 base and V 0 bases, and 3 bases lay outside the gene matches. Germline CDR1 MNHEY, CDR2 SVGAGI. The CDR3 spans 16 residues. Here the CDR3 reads CASSYSAGVGTDTQYF. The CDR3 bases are TGTGCCAGCAGTTACTCAGCGGGAGTGGGCACAGATACGCAGTATTTT.

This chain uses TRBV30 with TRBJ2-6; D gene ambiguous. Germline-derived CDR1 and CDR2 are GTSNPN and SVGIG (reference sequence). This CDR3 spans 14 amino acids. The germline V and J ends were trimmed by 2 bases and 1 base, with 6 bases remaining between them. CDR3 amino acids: CAWSPQSGANVLTF. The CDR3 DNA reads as TGTGCCTGGAGTCCCCAGTCTGGGGCCAACGTCCTGACTTTC.

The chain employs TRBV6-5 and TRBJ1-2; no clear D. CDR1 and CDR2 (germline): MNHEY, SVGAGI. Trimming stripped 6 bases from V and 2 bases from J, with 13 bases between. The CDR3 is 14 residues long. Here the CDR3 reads CASRALGENYGYTF. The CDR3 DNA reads TGTGCCAGCAGAGCGCTTGGGGAGAACTATGGCTACACCTTC.

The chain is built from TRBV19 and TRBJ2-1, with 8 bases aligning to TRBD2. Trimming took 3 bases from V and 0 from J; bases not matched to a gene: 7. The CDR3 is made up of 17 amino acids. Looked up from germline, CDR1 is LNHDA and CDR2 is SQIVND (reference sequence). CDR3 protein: CASSIFGGGSSYNEQFF. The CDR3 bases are TGTGCCAGTAGTATTTTTGGCGGGGGGAGCTCCTACAATGAGCAGTTCTTC.